The 19 T cell receptor beta chains in this list originate from one sample, sequenced in a study of identical twins. MiXCR, run by TCRdb on the 5' RACE reads, gives a single entry per CDR3 protein. The sample includes approximately 690,000 distinct CDR3 sequences, around 6.1% of them seen just once. Sequencing was carried out using naive T cells sorted from blood. These receptor sequences come from a man between 18 and 29 years old in good health.

The V gene is TRBV29-1, the J gene TRBJ2-7; 7 positions agree with TRBD1. Per the germline V gene, CDR1 is SQVTM and CDR2 is ANQGSEA. The CDR3 is 14 amino acids. The V segment lost 5 bases and the J segment 0 bases; nucleotides outside the gene matches: 7. Written as DNA, the CDR3 is TGCAGCGTTATGGCAGGGGGATCCTCCTACGAGCAGTACTTC. It translates to CSVMAGGSSYEQYF.

The gene calls are TRBV7-7 and TRBJ2-1, with 8 bases that match TRBD2. This CDR3 is 15 amino acids long. V trimming: 1 base; J trimming: 10 bases; junction bases outside the gene matches: 9. CDR1 and CDR2 (germline): SSHAT, FNYEAQ (reference sequence). DNA of the CDR3: TGTGCCAGCAGCTTAGAATCGGCGGGAGGACACGAGCAGTTCTTC. The encoded protein is CASSLESAGGHEQFF.

This clonotype was counted many times. This sequence joins TRBV5-1 and TRBJ2-1; unclear D gene. Trimming cost V 7 bases and J 6 bases, with 20 bases left between them. The CDR3 spans 15 residues. Per the germline V gene, CDR1 is SGHRS and CDR2 is YFSETQ. CDR3 coding DNA: TGCGCCAGCCAGGTCGGCGACAAAGGCATCAATGAGCAGTTCTTC. This codes for CASQVGDKGINEQFF.

At least ten counts were recorded for this clonotype. The chain recombines TRBV7-9 with TRBJ2-6; D might be TRBD1 (5 bases). CDR3 length equals 16 residues. V shed 3 bases and J shed 4 bases, with 13 bases lying between them. Germline CDR1 SEHNR, CDR2 FQNEAQ (reference sequence). The CDR3 is CASSFLGARGANVLTF. The DNA for the CDR3 is TGTGCCAGCAGCTTTCTAGGGGCGCGCGGGGCCAACGTCCTGACTTTC.

This clonotype came up many times. This chain uses TRBV20-1 with TRBJ2-1; D gene uncertain. The CDR3 covers 15 residues. Germline CDR1 and CDR2: DFQATT and SNEGSKA (reference sequence). The V end lost 0 bases, the J end lost 0 bases, and 9 bases lay between the germline ends. DNA for the CDR3: TGCAGTGCTAGAGATGTGGCTAGCTCCTACAATGAGCAGTTCTTC. As protein: CSARDVASSYNEQFF.

This clonotype was seen many times. The J gene is TRBJ2-7, the V gene TRBV7-9; D gene unclear. Germline CDR1 and CDR2: SEHNR and FQNEAQ (reference sequence). Trimming removed 6 bases from V and 3 bases from J, with 9 bases in between. This CDR3 has 12 amino acids. The CDR3 protein is CASSKNNYEQYV. CDR3 sequence (DNA): TGTGCCAGCAGTAAGAACAACTACGAGCAGTACGTC.

This clonotype was seen many times. V is TRBV20-1 and J is TRBJ2-1, with 7 bases identical to TRBD2. CDR3 length equals 13 residues. Trimming at V came to 6 bases and at J to 8 bases, leaving 10 bases not matched to a gene. From germline, CDR1 is DFQATT and CDR2 SNEGSKA (reference sequence). DNA for the CDR3: TGCAGTGCGGCCGGGACTATGAACTATGAGCAGTTCTTC. It specifies CSAAGTMNYEQFF.

The V call is TRBV10-3, the J call TRBJ1-5, with TRBD1 as a possible D gene (5 bases). Germline loops: CDR1 ENHRY, CDR2 SYGVKD. The CDR3 loop spans 15 amino acids. The V end lost 0 bases, the J end lost 9 bases, and 15 bases lay between the germline ends. The CDR3 loop is CAISESDRTGGPQHF. CDR3 nucleotides: TGTGCCATCAGTGAGTCGGATAGGACGGGGGGGCCCCAGCATTTT.

CDR3 protein: CASSIDRGQAEAFF. In nucleotides, the CDR3 is TGCGCCAGCAGCATTGACAGGGGCCAGGCTGAAGCTTTCTTT. The genes are TRBV5-1 and TRBJ1-1; 8 bases are shared with TRBD1. The junction had 8 bases not matched to a gene; V was cut back by 4 bases and J by 6 bases. This CDR3 comprises 14 residues. Looked up from germline, CDR1 is SGHRS and CDR2 is YFSETQ.

This chain links TRBV6-5 with TRBJ1-6; D possibly corresponds to TRBD1 (6 bases). The CDR3 covers 16 residues. Trimming took off 2 bases at V and 4 bases at J, with 12 bases between the two ends. Per the germline V gene, CDR1 is MNHEY and CDR2 is SVGAGI. The CDR3 DNA reads TGTGCCAGCAGTTACGACAGGCAGAAGTATAATTCACCCCTCCACTTT. The encoded protein is CASSYDRQKYNSPLHF.

This clonotype was counted many times. The chain links TRBV18 to TRBJ2-7, with D possibly TRBD2 on 6 matching bases. The CDR3 runs to 13 residues. CDR1 KGHSH and CDR2 LQKENI come from the germline V gene. Trimming shortened V by 2 bases and J by 5 bases, and 10 bases separated the two germline ends. The CDR3 DNA follows: TGTGCCAGCTCACCAGGGGGGATGGACGAGCAGTACGTC. This encodes CASSPGGMDEQYV.

In this sample, this clonotype turned up a few times. This rearrangement joins TRBV4-3 to TRBJ2-3, with TRBD1 as a possible D gene (6 bases). Germline CDR1 reads LGHNA; CDR2 reads YSLEER. The length of the CDR3 is 14 residues. Trimming left V 0 bases short and J 10 bases short, with 14 bases between. CDR3 amino acids: CASSQEGADGAQYF. CDR3 DNA: TGCGCCAGCAGCCAAGAGGGGGCAGACGGGGCGCAGTATTTT.

This clonotype was observed many times. This chain joins TRBV6-2 or TRBV6-3 and TRBJ1-1, with 8 bases lining up with TRBD1. Trimming removed 2 bases from V and 4 bases from J; junction bases left unmatched: 6. CDR3 length: 15 amino acids. CDR1 MNHEY and CDR2 SVGEGT come from the germline V gene. CDR3 nucleotide sequence: TGTGCCAGCAGTTACGGCAGGGGGCGGGTCACTGAAGCTTTCTTT. It translates to CASSYGRGRVTEAFF.

The sample holds a few counts of this clonotype. V and J are TRBV6-6 and TRBJ2-7; either TRBD1 or TRBD2 may fit D (5 bases each). V was shortened by 7 bases and J by 0 bases, with 10 bases between the two germline ends. The length of the CDR3 is 13 residues. Germline V gene lookup returns CDR1 MNHNY and CDR2 SVGAGI (reference sequence). The CDR3 sequence: CASTMGRSYEQYF. The CDR3 DNA is TGTGCCAGCACCATGGGACGCTCCTACGAGCAGTACTTC.

This clonotype was detected ten times or more. The chain uses TRBV5-1 and TRBJ2-3, with D unresolved. The germline CDR1 and CDR2 sequences are SGHRS and YFSETQ. The CDR3 is 15 amino acids. V lost 1 base and J 2 bases, leaving 11 bases between the germline ends. In DNA form, the CDR3 reads TGCGCCAGCAGCTTGCTAGGCCCAGTCACAGATACGCAGTATTTT. As protein: CASSLLGPVTDTQYF.

Ten or more counts support this clonotype. The chain uses TRBV27 and TRBJ1-4; D is ambiguous. The CDR3 covers 17 residues. Between the trimmed V and J ends, which lost 5 bases and 5 bases, there was a span of 21 bases. The germline gives CDR1 MNHEY, CDR2 SMNVEV (reference sequence). The CDR3 loop reads CASSPAPGAALNEKLFF. The CDR3 nucleotides are TGTGCCAGCAGTCCAGCCCCCGGAGCCGCCCTCAATGAAAAACTGTTTTTT.

Comment on this clonotype: Given a much more abundant clone one base away, this may be a read error. This is likely a read error, given that the CDR3 carries no conserved phenylalanine or tryptophan at its end. V is TRBV15 and J is TRBJ1-2, with TRBD1 as a possible D gene (6 bases). The CDR3 length is 16 residues. Germline CDR1 is LNHNV and CDR2 is YYDKDF (reference sequence). The ends were cut back, 3 bases at V and 0 bases at J, with 14 bases in the middle. The CDR3 region has the DNA TGTGCCACCAGCAGGGCCATGGACAGTTCTAACTATGGCTACACCTGC. Encoded protein: CATSRAMDSSNYGYTC.

This clonotype was detected many times. This chain joins TRBV15 and TRBJ1-1, with D perhaps matching TRBD1 (5 bases). CDR1 is LNHNV and CDR2 is YYDKDF in the germline V gene (reference sequence). This CDR3 is 13 amino acids long. V was clipped by 0 bases and J by 6 bases, with 8 bases between them. CDR3 protein: CATSREGQAEAFF. For the CDR3, the DNA is TGTGCCACCAGCAGAGAGGGGCAGGCTGAAGCTTTCTTT.

This clonotype was seen many times. The rearrangement joins TRBV6-1 to TRBJ2-3, with TRBD2 matching over 7 bases. The V segment lost 6 bases and the J segment 0 bases; nucleotides outside the gene matches: 3. This CDR3 comprises 14 residues. Per the germline V gene, CDR1 is MNHNS and CDR2 is SASEGT. In DNA, the CDR3 is TGTGCCAGCAGACGACTAGCTAGCACAGATACGCAGTATTTT. This codes for CASRRLASTDTQYF.